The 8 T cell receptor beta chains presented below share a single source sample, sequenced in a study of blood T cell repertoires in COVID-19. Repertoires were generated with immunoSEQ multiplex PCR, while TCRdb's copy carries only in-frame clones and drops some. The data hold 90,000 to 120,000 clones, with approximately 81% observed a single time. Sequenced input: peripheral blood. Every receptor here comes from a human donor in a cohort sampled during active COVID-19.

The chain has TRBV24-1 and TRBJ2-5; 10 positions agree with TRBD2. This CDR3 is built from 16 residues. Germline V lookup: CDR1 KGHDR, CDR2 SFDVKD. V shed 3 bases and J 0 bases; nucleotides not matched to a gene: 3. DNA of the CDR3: TGTGCCACCAGTGATCAGACTAGCGGGTACCAAGAGACCCAGTACTTC. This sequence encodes CATSDQTSGYQETQYF.

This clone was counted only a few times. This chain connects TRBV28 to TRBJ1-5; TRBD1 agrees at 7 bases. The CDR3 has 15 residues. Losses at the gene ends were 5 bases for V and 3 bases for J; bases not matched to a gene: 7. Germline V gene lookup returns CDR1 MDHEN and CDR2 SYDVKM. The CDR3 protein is CASSNRQGFNQPQHF. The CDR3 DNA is TGTGCCAGCAGTAATCGACAGGGTTTCAATCAGCCCCAGCATTTT.

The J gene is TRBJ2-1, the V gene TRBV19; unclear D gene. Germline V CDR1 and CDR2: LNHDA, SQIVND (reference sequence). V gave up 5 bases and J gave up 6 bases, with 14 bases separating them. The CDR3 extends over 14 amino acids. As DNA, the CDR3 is TGTGCCAGTAGTGTAACACTATGGGTCAATGAGCAGTTCTTC. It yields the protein CASSVTLWVNEQFF.

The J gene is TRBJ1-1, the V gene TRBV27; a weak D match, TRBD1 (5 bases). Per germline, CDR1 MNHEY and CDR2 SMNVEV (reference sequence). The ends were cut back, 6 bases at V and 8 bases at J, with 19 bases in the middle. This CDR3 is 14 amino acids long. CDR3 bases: TGTGCCAGCAGCCCCCAGGGCAGATATAACGAAGCTTTCTTT. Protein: CASSPQGRYNEAFF.

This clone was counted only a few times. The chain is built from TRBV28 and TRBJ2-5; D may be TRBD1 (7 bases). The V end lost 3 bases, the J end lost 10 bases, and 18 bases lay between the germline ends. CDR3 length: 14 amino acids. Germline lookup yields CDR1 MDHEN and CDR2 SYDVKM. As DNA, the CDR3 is TGTGCCAGCAGTTTTGGGATCCCCCAGGGGGGCCAGTACTTC. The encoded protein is CASSFGIPQGGQYF. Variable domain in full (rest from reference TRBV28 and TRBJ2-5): DVKVTQSSRYLVKRTGEKVFLECVQDMDHENMFWYRQDPGLGLRLIYFSYDVKMKEKGDIPEGYSVSREKKERFSLILESASTNQTSMYLCASSFGIPQGGQYFGPGTRLLVL.

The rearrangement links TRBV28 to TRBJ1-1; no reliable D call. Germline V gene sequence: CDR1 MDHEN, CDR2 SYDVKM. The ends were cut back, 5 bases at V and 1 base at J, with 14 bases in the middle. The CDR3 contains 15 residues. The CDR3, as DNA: TGTGCCAGCAGTCCCCCAAATCTACCGAACACTGAAGCTTTCTTT. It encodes CASSPPNLPNTEAFF.

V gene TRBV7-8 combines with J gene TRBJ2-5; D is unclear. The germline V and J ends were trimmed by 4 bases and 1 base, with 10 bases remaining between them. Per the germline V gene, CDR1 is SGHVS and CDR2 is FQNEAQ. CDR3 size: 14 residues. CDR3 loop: CASSWSQIQETQYF. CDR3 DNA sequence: TGTGCCAGCAGCTGGAGCCAGATCCAAGAGACCCAGTACTTC.

This chain's CDR3 is CASRGETQYF. For the CDR3, the DNA is TGTGCCAGCAGGGGCGAGACCCAGTACTTC. The chain has TRBV3-1 (or the pseudogene TRBV3-2) and TRBJ2-5, with D unresolved. CDR1 and CDR2 (germline): LGHDT, YNNKEL (reference sequence). The V and J ends lost 6 bases and 5 bases respectively, with 4 bases between them. This CDR3 has 10 amino acids.